Listed below are T cell receptor beta chains from one sample, sequenced in a study of lymphopenia after photon versus proton radiotherapy. The method was immunoSEQ multiplex PCR; TCRdb's version includes in-frame clones alone and lacks a portion of them. Among 9,500 to 15,000 clones listed, more than 70% were seen once. Sequencing was performed on peripheral blood, taken from a patient treated with proton-based radiotherapy. The receptors derive from a man aged 55 to 70 with pancreatic cancer. Each CDR3 is given with its conserved first and last residue. A D gene is named only where the DNA matches it firmly. Clone size is stated in some rows and not others, as once, few, many or a class when expanded.

V gene	J gene	clone size	D gene	CDR3 protein	CDR3 DNA
TRBV4-1	TRBJ1-1	-	-	CASSQVGRGNTEAFF	TGCGCCAGCAGCCAAGTGGGCAGGGGGAACACTGAAGCTTTCTTT
TRBV23-1	TRBJ2-7	-	-	CASTYAWCYEQYF	TGCGCCAGCACCTACGCCTGGTGCTACGAGCAGTACTTC
TRBV2	TRBJ1-5	-	-	CASSERRTNQPQHF	TGTGCCAGCAGTGAACGCAGGACCAATCAGCCCCAGCATTTT
TRBV19	TRBJ2-5	-	TRBD2	CASSITSGYQETQYF	TGTGCCAGTAGTATCACTAGCGGTTACCAAGAGACCCAGTACTTC
TRBV28	TRBJ2-2	once	-	CASSSPLDPPNTGELFF	TGTGCCAGCAGCTCCCCTCTAGATCCCCCGAACACCGGGGAGCTGTTTTTT
TRBV29-1	TRBJ2-1	-	-	CSVEVRESYNEQFF	TGCAGCGTTGAAGTCCGGGAGTCCTACAATGAGCAGTTCTTC
TRBV18	TRBJ2-7	-	-	CASSSDASPYEQYF	TGTGCCAGCTCATCAGACGCGAGTCCCTACGAGCAGTACTTC
TRBV7-3	TRBJ2-1	-	TRBD1	CASSKTGAGDNEQFF	TGTGCCAGCAGCAAAACAGGGGCCGGGGACAATGAGCAGTTCTTC
TRBV2	TRBJ2-2	once	-	CASSEALGGYTGELFF	TGTGCCAGCAGTGAAGCGCTGGGGGGCTATACCGGGGAGCTGTTTTTT
TRBV7-3	TRBJ2-5	-	TRBD2	CASSRTSGSGETQYF	TGTGCCAGCAGCAGGACTAGCGGGAGCGGTGAGACCCAGTACTTC
TRBV19	TRBJ1-5	-	-	CASSILTHSNQPQHF	TGTGCCAGTAGTATTCTCACGCATAGCAATCAGCCCCAGCATTTT
TRBV11-3	TRBJ2-7	-	-	CASSLLQVTEWRRYEQYF	TGTGCCAGCAGCTTGCTCCAGGTGACGGAGTGGAGACGCTACGAGCAGTACTTC
TRBV5-1	TRBJ2-6	-	-	CASSPGVGANVLTF	TGCGCCAGCAGCCCGGGGGTTGGGGCCAACGTCCTGACTTTC
TRBV5-4	TRBJ2-3	-	TRBD1	CASSLQGATDTQYF	TGTGCCAGCAGCTTACAGGGGGCGACAGATACGCAGTATTTT
TRBV5-1	TRBJ1-2	large	-	CASSVGQGSGTF	-
TRBV5-8	TRBJ1-5	-	-	CASRPWILGSNQPQHF	TGTGCCAGCAGGCCGTGGATCCTGGGCAGCAATCAGCCCCAGCATTTT
TRBV28	TRBJ2-4	-	-	CASIESAGKNIQYF	TGTGCCAGCATAGAAAGTGCAGGGAAAAACATTCAGTACTTC
TRBV6-1	TRBJ2-7	once	TRBD2	CASSATRTSGRYEQYF	TGTGCCAGCAGTGCGACACGGACTAGCGGGAGATACGAGCAGTACTTC
TRBV4-3	TRBJ1-5	-	-	CASSQEMGAGHQPQHF	TGCGCCAGCAGCCAAGAGATGGGCGCGGGTCATCAGCCCCAGCATTTT
TRBV5-8	TRBJ2-1	-	TRBD2	CASSFSTSGTPIYNEQFF	TGTGCCAGCAGCTTTTCGACTAGCGGGACCCCTATCTACAATGAGCAGTTCTTC
TRBV28	TRBJ2-1	-	TRBD1	CASSTRDRAQTSYNEQFF	TGTGCCAGCAGTACCCGCGACAGGGCCCAAACCTCCTACAATGAGCAGTTCTTC
TRBV18	TRBJ2-1	-	-	CASSLTSWSSYNEQFF	TGTGCCAGCTCACTTACTAGCTGGAGCTCCTACAATGAGCAGTTCTTC
TRBV7-2	TRBJ2-3	once	TRBD2	CASSLYNSAGGADTQYF	TGTGCCAGCAGCTTATATAATTCAGCGGGAGGGGCAGATACGCAGTATTTT
TRBV28	TRBJ2-7	-	-	CASGTAYEQYF	TGTGCCAGCGGGACCGCTTACGAGCAGTACTTC
TRBV7-9	TRBJ2-3	-	TRBD1	CASSKPGQRPDTQYF	TGTGCCAGCAGCAAACCGGGACAGCGTCCAGATACGCAGTATTTT
TRBV5-6	TRBJ2-7	-	-	CASSFTKTPTEQYF	TGTGCCAGCAGCTTTACCAAAACCCCAACCGAGCAGTACTTC
TRBV7-9	TRBJ2-3	-	-	CASSLVGRGSTDTQYF	TGTGCCAGCAGCTTAGTGGGACGGGGTAGCACAGATACGCAGTATTTT
TRBV6-1	TRBJ1-1	-	TRBD1	CASTSDRAGTEAFF	TGTGCCAGCACCTCCGACAGGGCGGGCACTGAAGCTTTCTTT
TRBV15	TRBJ2-1	-	TRBD2	CATSRALMASGRANGGEQFF	TGTGCCACCAGCAGAGCTCTCATGGCTAGCGGGAGGGCCAATGGGGGGGAGCAGTTCTTC
TRBV7-2	TRBJ2-5	-	-	CASSLVSGVGETQYF	TGTGCCAGCAGCTTAGTGTCCGGGGTCGGGGAGACCCAGTACTTC
TRBV9	TRBJ2-3	once	-	CASSVIAAGGFTDTQYF	TGTGCCAGCAGCGTAATCGCTGCGGGTGGATTCACAGATACGCAGTATTTT
TRBV11-3	TRBJ2-2	-	-	CASSLTVPGHQNTGELFF	TGTGCCAGCAGCCTGACTGTACCGGGACATCAAAACACCGGGGAGCTGTTTTTT
TRBV6-5	TRBJ1-3	few	TRBD1	CASTREGAGGNTIYF	TGTGCCAGCACCCGGGAGGGGGCGGGAGGAAACACCATATATTTT
TRBV14	TRBJ2-6	-	TRBD2	CASSRGLRGRSPGANVLTF	TGTGCCAGCAGCCGTGGCCTACGCGGGAGATCCCCTGGGGCCAACGTCCTGACTTTC
TRBV4-1	TRBJ2-3	few	TRBD2	CASSPLGLAGGDTQYF	TGCGCCAGCAGCCCCTTGGGGCTAGCGGGAGGGGATACGCAGTATTTT
TRBV30	TRBJ1-1	-	-	CAWILLMDPGDTEAFF	TGTGCCTGGATCCTACTCATGGACCCTGGGGACACTGAAGCTTTCTTT
TRBV11-1	TRBJ2-5	-	-	CASRSLETQYF	TGTGCCAGCAGGAGCTTGGAGACCCAGTACTTC
TRBV10-1	TRBJ2-3	-	-	CASSAGYTDTQYF	TGCGCCAGCAGTGCGGGCTACACAGATACGCAGTATTTT
TRBV6-1	TRBJ2-6	-	TRBD2	CASTREGTGANVLTF	TGTGCCAGCACCCGGGAGGGAACTGGGGCCAACGTCCTGACTTTC
TRBV7-2	TRBJ1-5	-	-	CASSLSRGDQPQHF	TGTGCCAGCAGCCTGTCCCGGGGAGATCAGCCCCAGCATTTT
TRBV18	TRBJ2-5	-	TRBD1	CASSPRTGRETQYF	TGTGCCAGCTCACCTAGGACAGGGAGAGAGACCCAGTACTTC
TRBV4-3	TRBJ1-4	-	TRBD1	CASSQTGGAYSNEKLFF	TGCGCCAGCAGCCAGACAGGGGGCGCGTATTCTAATGAAAAACTGTTTTTT
TRBV7-9	TRBJ2-5	once	-	CASSLATGSGETQYF	TGTGCCAGCAGCTTAGCAACGGGGTCGGGGGAGACCCAGTACTTC